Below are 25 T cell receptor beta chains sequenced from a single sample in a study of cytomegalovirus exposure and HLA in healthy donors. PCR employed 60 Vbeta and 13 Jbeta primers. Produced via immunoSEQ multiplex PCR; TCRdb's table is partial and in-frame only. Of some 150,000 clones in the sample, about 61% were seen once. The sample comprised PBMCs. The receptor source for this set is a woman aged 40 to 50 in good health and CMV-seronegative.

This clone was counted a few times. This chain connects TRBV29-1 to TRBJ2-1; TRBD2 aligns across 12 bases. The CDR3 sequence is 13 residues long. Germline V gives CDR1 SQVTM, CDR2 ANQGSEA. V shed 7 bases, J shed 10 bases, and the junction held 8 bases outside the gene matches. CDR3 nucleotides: TGCAGCGGTCTAGCGGGGGGGCTAAGGGAGCAGTTCTTC. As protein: CSGLAGGLREQFF.

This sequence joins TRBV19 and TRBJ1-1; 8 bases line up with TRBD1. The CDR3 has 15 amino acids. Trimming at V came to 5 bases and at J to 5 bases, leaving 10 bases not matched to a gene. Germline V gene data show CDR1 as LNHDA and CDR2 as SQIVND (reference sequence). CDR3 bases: TGTGCCAGTAGTCTGGCAGGGGGCGATTTAACTGAAGCTTTCTTT. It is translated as CASSLAGGDLTEAFF.

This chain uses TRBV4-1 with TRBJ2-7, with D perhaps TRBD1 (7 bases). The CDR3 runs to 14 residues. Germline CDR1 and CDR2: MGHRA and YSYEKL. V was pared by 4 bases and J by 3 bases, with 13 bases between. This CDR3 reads CASSPRDRHYEQYF. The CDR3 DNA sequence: TGCGCCAGCAGCCCGCGGGACAGACACTACGAGCAGTACTTC.

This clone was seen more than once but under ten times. As DNA, the CDR3 is TGTGCCAGCAGCTTAGAACAGACCTACAATGAGCAGTTCTTC. This translates into CASSLEQTYNEQFF. The J gene is TRBJ2-1, the V gene TRBV5-6; D is unclear. Germline values: CDR1 SGHDT, CDR2 YYEEEE. CDR3 length equals 14 residues. Trimming left V 2 bases short and J 2 bases short, with 8 bases between. The whole variable domain, remainder taken from reference TRBV5-6 and TRBJ2-1, is DAGVTQSPTHLIKTRGQQVTLRCSPKSGHDTVSWYQQALGQGPQFIFQYYEEEERQRGNFPDRFSGHQFPNYSSELNVNALLLGDSALYLCASSLEQTYNEQFFGPGTRLTVL.

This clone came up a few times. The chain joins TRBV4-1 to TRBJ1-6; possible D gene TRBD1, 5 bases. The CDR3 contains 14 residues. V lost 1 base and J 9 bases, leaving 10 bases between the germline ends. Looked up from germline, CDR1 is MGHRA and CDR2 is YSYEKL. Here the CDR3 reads CASSQGGGSSPLHF. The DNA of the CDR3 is TGCGCCAGCAGCCAAGGGGGGGGAAGTTCACCCCTCCACTTT.

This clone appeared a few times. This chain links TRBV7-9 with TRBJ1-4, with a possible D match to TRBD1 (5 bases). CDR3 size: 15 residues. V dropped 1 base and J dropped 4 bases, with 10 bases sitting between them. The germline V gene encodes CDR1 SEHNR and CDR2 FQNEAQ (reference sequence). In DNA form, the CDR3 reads TGTGCCAGCAGCTTAGGGCAGGGCGGTAATGAAAAACTGTTTTTT. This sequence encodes CASSLGQGGNEKLFF.

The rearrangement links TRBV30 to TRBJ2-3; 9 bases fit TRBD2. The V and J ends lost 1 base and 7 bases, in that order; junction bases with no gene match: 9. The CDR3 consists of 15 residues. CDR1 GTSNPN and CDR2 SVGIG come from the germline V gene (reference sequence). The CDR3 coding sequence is TGTGCCTGGAGTGAAGGGGCGGGGGGGAAAAATACGCAGTATTTT. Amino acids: CAWSEGAGGKNTQYF.

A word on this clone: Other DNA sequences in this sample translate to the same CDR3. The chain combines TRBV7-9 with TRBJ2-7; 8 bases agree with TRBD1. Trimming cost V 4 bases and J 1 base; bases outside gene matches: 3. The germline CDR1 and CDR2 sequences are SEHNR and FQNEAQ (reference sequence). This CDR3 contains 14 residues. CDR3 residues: CASSSRDRSYEQYF. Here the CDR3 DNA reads TGTGCCAGCAGCTCGAGGGACAGGTCCTACGAGCAGTACTTC.

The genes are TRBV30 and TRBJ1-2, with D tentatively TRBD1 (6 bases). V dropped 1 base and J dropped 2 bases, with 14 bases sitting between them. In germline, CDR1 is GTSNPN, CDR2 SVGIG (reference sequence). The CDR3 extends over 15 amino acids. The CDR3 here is CAWSAGDRMNYGYTF. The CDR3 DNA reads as TGTGCCTGGAGTGCCGGAGACAGGATGAACTATGGCTACACCTTC.

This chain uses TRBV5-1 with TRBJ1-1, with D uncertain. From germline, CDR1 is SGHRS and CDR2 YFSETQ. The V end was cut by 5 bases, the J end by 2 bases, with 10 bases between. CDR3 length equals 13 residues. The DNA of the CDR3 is TGCGCCAGCAGATCCCGGGAAAACACTGAAGCTTTCTTT. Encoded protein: CASRSRENTEAFF.

The CDR3 DNA follows: TGTGCCAGTAGTATCGGGACAGGTTCCTACGAGCAGTACTTC. Protein sequence: CASSIGTGSYEQYF. This chain connects TRBV19 to TRBJ2-7, with TRBD1 identical over 8 bases. The CDR3 length is 14 residues. V shed 3 bases and J 1 base; nucleotides not matched to a gene: 2. Germline V CDR1 and CDR2: LNHDA, SQIVND (reference sequence).

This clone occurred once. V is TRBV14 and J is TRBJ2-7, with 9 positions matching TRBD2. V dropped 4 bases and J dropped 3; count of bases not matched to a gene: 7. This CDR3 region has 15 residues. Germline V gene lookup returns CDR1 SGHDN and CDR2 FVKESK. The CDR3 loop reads CASSPTQRGDYEQYF. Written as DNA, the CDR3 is TGTGCCAGCAGCCCGACCCAGCGGGGGGACTACGAGCAGTACTTC.

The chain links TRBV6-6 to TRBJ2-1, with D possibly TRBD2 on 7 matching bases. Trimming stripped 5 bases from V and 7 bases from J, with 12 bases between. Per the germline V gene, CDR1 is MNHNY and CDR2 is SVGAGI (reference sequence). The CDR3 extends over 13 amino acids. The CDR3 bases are TGTGCCAGCAGTGCGGGGGCGTGGAATGAGCAGTTCTTC. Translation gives CASSAGAWNEQFF.

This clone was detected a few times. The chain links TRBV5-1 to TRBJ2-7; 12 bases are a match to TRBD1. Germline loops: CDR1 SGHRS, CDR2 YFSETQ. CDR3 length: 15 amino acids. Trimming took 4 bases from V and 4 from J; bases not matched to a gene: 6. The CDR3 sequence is CASSTMGQGAYEQYF. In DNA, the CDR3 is TGCGCCAGCAGCACGATGGGACAGGGGGCTTACGAGCAGTACTTC.

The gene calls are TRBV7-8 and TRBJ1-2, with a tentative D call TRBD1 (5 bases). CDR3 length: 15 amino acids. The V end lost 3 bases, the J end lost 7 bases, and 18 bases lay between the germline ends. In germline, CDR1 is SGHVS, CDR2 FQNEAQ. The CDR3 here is CASSFFTGSLGGYTF. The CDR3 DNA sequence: TGTGCCAGCAGCTTTTTTACAGGCTCATTGGGTGGCTACACCTTC.

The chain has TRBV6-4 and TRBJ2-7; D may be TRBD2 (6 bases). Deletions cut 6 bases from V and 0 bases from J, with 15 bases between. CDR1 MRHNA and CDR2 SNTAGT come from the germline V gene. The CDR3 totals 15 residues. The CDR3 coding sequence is TGTGCCAGCAGCCGCGGGGCAGGGAGCTCCTACGAGCAGTACTTC. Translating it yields CASSRGAGSSYEQYF.

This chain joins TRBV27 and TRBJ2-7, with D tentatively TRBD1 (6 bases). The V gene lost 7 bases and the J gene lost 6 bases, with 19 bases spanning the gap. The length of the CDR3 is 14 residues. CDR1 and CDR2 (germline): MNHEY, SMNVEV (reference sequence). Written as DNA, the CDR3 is TGTGCCAGCACCCAGATTCCAGGGGTCAGCGAGCAGTACTTC. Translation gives CASTQIPGVSEQYF.

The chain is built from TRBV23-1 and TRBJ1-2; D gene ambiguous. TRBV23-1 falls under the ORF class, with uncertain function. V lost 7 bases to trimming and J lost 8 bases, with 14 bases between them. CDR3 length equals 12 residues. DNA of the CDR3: TGCGCCAGCACCGGGAAGGCCGTCGGCTACACCTTC. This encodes CASTGKAVGYTF.

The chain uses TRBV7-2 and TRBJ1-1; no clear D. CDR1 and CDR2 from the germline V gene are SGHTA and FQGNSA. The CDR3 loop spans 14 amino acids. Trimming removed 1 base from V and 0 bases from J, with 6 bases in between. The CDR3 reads CASSLDGVNTEAFF. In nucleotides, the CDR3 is TGTGCCAGCAGCTTAGACGGGGTGAACACTGAAGCTTTCTTT.

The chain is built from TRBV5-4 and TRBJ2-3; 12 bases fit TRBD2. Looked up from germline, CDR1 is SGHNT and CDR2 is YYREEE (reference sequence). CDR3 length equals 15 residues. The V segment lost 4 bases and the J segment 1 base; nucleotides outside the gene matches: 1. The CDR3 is CASSRLAGGTDTQYF. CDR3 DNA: TGTGCCAGCAGCCGACTAGCGGGGGGCACAGATACGCAGTATTTT. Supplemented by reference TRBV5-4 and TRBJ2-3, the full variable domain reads ETGVTQSPTHLIKTRGQQVTLRCSSQSGHNTVSWYQQALGQGPQFIFQYYREEENGRGNFPPRFSGLQFPNYSSELNVNALELDDSALYLCASSRLAGGTDTQYFGPGTRLTVL.

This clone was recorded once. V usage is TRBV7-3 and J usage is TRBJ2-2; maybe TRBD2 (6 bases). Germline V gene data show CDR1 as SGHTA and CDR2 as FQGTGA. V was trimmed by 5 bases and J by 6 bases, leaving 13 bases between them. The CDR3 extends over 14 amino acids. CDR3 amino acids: CASSPREEAGELFF. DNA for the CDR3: TGTGCCAGCAGCCCGAGGGAGGAGGCCGGGGAGCTGTTTTTT.

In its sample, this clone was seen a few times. CDR3 residues: CASSYSPSGDYEQYF. CDR3 in DNA: TGTGCCAGCAGTTACTCCCCCTCGGGTGACTACGAGCAGTACTTC. The V gene is TRBV6-5, the J gene TRBJ2-7; D ambiguous. Germline V lookup: CDR1 MNHEY, CDR2 SVGAGI. V was clipped by 0 bases and J by 3 bases, with 12 bases between them. This CDR3 spans 15 amino acids.

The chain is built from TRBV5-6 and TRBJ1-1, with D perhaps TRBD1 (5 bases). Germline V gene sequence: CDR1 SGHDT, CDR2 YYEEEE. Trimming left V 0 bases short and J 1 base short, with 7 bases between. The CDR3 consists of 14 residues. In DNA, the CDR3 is TGTGCCAGCAGCTTGGGGAGGGGGAACACTGAAGCTTTCTTT. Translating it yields CASSLGRGNTEAFF.

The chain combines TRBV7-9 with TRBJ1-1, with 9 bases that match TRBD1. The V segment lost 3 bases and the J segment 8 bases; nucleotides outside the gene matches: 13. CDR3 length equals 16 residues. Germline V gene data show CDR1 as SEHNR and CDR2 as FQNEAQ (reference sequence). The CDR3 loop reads CASSLSGTGPVKEAFF. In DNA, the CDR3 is TGTGCCAGCAGCTTGTCCGGGACAGGGCCCGTTAAAGAAGCTTTCTTT.

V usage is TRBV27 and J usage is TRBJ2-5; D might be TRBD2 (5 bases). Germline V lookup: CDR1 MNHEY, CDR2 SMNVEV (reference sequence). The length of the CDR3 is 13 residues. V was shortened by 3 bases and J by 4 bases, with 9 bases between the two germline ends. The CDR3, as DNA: TGTGCCAGCAGTTTGAGGGCCAGAGAGACCCAGTACTTC. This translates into CASSLRARETQYF.